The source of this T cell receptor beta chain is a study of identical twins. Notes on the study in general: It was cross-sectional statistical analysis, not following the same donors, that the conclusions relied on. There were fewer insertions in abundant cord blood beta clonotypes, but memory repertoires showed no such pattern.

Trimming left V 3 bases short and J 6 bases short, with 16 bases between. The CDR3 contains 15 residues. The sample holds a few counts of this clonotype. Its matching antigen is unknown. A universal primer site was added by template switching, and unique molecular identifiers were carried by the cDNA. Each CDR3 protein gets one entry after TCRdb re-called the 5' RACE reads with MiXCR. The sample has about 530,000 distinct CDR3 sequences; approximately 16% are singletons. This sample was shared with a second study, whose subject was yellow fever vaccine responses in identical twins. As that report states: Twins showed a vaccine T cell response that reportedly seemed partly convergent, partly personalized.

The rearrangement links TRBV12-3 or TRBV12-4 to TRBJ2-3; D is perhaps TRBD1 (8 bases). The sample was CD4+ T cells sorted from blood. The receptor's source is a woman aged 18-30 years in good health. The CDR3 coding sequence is TGTGCCAGCAGTTTTAGGACAGGGAGGGGGGATACGCAGTATTTT. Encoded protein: CASSFRTGRGDTQYF.